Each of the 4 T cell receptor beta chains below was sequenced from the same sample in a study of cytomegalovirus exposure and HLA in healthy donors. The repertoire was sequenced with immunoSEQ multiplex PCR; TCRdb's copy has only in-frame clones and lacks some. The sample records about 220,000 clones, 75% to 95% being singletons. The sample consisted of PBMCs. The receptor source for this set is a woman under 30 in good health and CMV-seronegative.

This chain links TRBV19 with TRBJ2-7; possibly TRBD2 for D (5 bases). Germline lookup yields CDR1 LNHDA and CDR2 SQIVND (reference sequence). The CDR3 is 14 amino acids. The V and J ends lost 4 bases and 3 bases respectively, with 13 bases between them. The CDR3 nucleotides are TGTGCCAGTAGTACGGTCTCCGGGATCTACGAGCAGTACTTC. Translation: CASSTVSGIYEQYF.

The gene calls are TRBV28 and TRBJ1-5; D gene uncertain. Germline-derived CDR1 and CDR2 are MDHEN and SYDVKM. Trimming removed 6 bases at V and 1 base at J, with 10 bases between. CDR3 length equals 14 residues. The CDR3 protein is CASRSNLSNQPQHF. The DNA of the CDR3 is TGTGCCAGCAGGAGTAATTTGAGCAATCAGCCCCAGCATTTT.

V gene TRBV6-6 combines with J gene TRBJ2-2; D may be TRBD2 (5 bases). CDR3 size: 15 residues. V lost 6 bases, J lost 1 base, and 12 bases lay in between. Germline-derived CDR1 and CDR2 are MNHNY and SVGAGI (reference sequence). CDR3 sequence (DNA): TGTGCCAGCAGCGGACTCTCAAGGAACACCGGGGAGCTGTTTTTT. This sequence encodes CASSGLSRNTGELFF.

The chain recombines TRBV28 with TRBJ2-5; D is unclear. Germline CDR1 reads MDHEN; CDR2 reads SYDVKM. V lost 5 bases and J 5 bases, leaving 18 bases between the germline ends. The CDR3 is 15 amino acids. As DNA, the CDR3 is TGTGCCAGCAGTAGGATCTCTAACAGTGTGGAGACCCAGTACTTC. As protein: CASSRISNSVETQYF.